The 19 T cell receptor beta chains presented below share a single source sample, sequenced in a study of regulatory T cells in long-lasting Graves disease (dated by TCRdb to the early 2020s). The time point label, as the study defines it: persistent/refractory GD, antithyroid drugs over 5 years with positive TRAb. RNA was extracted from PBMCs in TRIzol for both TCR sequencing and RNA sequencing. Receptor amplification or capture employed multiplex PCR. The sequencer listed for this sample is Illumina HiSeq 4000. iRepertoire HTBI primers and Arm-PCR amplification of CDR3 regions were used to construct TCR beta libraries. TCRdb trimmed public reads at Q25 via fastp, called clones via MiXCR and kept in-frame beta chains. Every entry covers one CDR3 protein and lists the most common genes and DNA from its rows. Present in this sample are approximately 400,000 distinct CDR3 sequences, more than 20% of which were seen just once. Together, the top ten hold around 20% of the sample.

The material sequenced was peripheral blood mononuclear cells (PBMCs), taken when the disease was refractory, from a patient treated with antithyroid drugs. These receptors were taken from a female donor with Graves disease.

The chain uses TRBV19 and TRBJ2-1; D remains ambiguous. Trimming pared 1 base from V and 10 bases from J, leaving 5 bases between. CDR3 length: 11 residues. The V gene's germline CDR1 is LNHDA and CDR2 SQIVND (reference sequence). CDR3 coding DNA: TGTGCCAGTAGTATAGGTCCAGAGCAGTTCTTC. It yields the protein CASSIGPEQFF. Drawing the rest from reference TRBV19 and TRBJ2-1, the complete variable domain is DGGITQSPKYLFRKEGQNVTLSCEQNLNHDAMYWYRQDPGQGLRLIYYSQIVNDFQKGDIAEGYSVSREKKESFPLTVTSAQKNPTAFYLCASSIGPEQFFGPGTRLTVL.

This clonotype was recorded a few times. In DNA form, the CDR3 reads TGTGCCAGCAACGGACCGACCGGGACTAGTGGTTCCGAGCAGTACTTC. Translation: CASNGPTGTSGSEQYF. The chain links TRBV3-2 to TRBJ2-7; TRBD2 is the table's D call and was not checked against the DNA. TRBV3-2 is assigned pseudogene status. The CDR3 is 16 residues long.

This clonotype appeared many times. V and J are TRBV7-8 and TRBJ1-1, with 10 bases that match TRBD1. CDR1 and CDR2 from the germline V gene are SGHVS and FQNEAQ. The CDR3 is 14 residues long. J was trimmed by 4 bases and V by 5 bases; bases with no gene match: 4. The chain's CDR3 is CASSGDRGRTEAFF. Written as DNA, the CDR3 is TGTGCCAGCAGCGGGGACAGGGGTCGCACTGAAGCTTTCTTT.

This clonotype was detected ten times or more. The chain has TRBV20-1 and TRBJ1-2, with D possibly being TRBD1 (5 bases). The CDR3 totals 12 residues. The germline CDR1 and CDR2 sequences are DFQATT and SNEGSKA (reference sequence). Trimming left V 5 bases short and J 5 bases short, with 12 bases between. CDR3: CSARGGDYGYTF. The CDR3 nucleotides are TGCAGTGCTCGTGGGGGGGATTATGGCTACACCTTC.

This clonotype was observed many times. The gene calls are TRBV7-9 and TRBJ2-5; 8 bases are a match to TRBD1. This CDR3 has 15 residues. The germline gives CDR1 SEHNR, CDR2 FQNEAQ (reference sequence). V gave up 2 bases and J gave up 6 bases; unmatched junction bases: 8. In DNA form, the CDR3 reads TGTGCCAGCAGCTTACGGACAGGGCGGTCTAAGACCCAGTACTTC. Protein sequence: CASSLRTGRSKTQYF.

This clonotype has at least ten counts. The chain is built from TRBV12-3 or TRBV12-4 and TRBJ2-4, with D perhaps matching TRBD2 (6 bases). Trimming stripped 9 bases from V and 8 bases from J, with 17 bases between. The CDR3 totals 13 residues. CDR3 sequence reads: CASTSGGFHIQYF. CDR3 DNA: TGTGCCAGTACAAGTGGGGGGTTCCACATTCAGTACTTC.

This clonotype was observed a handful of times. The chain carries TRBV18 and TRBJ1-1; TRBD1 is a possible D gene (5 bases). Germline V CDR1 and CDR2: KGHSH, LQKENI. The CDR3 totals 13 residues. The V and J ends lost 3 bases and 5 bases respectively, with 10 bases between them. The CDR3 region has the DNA TGTGCCAGCTCACCCCAGGGAGTAACTGAAGCTTTCTTT. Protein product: CASSPQGVTEAFF.

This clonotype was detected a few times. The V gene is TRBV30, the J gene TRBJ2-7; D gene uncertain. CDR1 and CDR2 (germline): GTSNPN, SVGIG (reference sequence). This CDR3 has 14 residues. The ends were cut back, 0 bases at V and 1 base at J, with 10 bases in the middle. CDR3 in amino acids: CAWSVGLGSYEQYF. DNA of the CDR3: TGTGCCTGGAGTGTAGGCCTCGGATCCTACGAGCAGTACTTC.

Written as DNA, the CDR3 is TGTGCCAGCAGCGCCGGGAGAAACTATGGCTACACCTTC. This encodes CASSAGRNYGYTF. The rearrangement links TRBV13 to TRBJ1-2; D not resolved. Germline V CDR1 and CDR2: PRHDT, FYEKMQ (reference sequence). The CDR3 is 13 amino acids. Deletions cut 5 bases from V and 2 bases from J, with 9 bases between.

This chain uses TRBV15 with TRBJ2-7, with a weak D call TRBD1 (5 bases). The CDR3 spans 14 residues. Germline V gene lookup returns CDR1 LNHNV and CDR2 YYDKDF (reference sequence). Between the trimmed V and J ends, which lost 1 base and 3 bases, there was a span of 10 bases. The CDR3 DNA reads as TGTGCCACCAGCAGAGGTTTCCAGGGCTACGAGCAGTACTTC. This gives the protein CATSRGFQGYEQYF.

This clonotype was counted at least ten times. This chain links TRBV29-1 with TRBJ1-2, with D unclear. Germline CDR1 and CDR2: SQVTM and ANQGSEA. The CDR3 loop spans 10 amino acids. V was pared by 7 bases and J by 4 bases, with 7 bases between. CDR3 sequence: CSDGPYGYTF. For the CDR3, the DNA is TGCAGCGACGGGCCCTATGGCTACACCTTC.

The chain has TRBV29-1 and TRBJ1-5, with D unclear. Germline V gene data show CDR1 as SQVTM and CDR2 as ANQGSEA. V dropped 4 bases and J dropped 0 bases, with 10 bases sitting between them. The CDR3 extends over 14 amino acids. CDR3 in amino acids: CSVGTRNSNQPQHF. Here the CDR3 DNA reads TGCAGCGTTGGTACTAGAAATAGCAATCAGCCCCAGCATTTT.

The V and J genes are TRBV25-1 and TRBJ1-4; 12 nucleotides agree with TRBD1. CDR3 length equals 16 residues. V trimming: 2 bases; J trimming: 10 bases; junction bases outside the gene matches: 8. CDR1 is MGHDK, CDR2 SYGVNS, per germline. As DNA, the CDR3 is TGTGCCAGCAGTGAAAGGGACAGGGGGCTATTCGGAAAACTGTTTTTT. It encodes CASSERDRGLFGKLFF.

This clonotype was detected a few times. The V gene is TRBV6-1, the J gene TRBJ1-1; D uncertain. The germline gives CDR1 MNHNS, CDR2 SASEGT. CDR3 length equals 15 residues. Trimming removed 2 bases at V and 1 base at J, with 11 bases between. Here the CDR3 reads CASSEQPVGNTEAFF. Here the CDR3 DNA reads TGTGCCAGCAGTGAACAGCCTGTCGGGAACACTGAAGCTTTCTTT.

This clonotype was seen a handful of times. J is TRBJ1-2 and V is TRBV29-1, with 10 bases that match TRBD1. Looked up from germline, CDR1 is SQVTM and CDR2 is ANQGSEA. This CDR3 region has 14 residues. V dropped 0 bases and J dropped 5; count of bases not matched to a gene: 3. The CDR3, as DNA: TGCAGCGTTGAAGATTGGACAGGGGGATATGGCTACACCTTC. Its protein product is CSVEDWTGGYGYTF.

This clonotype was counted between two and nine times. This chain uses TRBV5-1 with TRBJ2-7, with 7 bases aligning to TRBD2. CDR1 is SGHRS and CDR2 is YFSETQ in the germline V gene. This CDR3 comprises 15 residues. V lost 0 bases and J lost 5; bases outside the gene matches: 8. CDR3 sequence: CASSLAAEGRDEQYF. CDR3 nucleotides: TGCGCCAGCAGCTTGGCCGCCGAGGGGAGGGACGAGCAGTACTTC.

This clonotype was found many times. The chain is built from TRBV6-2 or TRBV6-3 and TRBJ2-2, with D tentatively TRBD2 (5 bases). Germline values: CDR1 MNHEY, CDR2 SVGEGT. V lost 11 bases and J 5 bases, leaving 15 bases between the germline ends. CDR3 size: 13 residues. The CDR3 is CAAERETTGELFF. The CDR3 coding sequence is TGTGCCGCGGAACGGGAAACGACCGGGGAGCTGTTTTTT.

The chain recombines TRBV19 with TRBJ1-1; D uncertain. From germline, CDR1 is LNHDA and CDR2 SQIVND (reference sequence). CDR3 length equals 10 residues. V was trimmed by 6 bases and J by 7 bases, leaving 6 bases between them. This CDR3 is CASRNDEAFF. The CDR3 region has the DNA TGTGCCAGTAGGAACGATGAAGCTTTCTTT.

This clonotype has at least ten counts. This chain's CDR3 is CASSYQQGFGNTIYF. DNA for the CDR3: TGTGCCAGCAGCTATCAACAGGGGTTTGGAAACACCATATATTTT. The chain couples TRBV12-3 or TRBV12-4 to TRBJ1-3, with 7 bases that match TRBD1. Trimming took 6 bases from V and 3 from J; bases not matched to a gene: 8. This CDR3 comprises 15 residues.